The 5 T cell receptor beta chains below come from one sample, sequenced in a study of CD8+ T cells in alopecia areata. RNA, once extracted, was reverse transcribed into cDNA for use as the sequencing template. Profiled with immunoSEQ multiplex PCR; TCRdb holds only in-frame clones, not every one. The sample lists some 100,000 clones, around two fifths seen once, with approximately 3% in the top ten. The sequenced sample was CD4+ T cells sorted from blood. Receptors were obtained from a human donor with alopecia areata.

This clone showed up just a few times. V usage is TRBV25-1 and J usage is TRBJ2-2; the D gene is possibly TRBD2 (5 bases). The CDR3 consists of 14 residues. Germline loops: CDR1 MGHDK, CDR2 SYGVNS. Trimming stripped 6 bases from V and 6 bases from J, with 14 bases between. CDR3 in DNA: TGTGCCAGCAGCGCTAACGGGGTGGCCGGGGAGCTGTTTTTT. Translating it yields CASSANGVAGELFF.

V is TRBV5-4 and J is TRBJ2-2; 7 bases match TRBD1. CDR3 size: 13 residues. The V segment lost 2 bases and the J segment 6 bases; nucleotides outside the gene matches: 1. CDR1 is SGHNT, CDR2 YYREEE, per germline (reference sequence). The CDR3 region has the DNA TGTGCCAGCAGCTTCGGACAGGCCGGGGAGCTGTTTTTT. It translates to CASSFGQAGELFF.

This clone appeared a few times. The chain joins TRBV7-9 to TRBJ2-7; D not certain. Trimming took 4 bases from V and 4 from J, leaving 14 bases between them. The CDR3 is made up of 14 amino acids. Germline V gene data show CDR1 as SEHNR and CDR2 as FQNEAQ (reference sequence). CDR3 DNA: TGTGCCAGCAGCTATGGAACTACGGCATACGAGCAGTACTTC. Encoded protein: CASSYGTTAYEQYF.

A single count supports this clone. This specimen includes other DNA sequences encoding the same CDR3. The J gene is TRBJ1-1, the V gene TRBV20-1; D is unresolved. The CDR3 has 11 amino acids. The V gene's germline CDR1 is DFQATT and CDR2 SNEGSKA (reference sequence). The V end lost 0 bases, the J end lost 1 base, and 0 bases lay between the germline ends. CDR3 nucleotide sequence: TGCAGTGCTAGAGAGAACACTGAAGCTTTCTTT. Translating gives CSARENTEAFF.

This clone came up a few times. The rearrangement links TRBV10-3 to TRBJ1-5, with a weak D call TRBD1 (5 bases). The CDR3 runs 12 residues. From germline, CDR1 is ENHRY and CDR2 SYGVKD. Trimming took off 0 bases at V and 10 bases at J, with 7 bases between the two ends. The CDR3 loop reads CAISESRGPQHF. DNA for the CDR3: TGTGCCATCAGTGAGTCAAGGGGCCCCCAGCATTTT.